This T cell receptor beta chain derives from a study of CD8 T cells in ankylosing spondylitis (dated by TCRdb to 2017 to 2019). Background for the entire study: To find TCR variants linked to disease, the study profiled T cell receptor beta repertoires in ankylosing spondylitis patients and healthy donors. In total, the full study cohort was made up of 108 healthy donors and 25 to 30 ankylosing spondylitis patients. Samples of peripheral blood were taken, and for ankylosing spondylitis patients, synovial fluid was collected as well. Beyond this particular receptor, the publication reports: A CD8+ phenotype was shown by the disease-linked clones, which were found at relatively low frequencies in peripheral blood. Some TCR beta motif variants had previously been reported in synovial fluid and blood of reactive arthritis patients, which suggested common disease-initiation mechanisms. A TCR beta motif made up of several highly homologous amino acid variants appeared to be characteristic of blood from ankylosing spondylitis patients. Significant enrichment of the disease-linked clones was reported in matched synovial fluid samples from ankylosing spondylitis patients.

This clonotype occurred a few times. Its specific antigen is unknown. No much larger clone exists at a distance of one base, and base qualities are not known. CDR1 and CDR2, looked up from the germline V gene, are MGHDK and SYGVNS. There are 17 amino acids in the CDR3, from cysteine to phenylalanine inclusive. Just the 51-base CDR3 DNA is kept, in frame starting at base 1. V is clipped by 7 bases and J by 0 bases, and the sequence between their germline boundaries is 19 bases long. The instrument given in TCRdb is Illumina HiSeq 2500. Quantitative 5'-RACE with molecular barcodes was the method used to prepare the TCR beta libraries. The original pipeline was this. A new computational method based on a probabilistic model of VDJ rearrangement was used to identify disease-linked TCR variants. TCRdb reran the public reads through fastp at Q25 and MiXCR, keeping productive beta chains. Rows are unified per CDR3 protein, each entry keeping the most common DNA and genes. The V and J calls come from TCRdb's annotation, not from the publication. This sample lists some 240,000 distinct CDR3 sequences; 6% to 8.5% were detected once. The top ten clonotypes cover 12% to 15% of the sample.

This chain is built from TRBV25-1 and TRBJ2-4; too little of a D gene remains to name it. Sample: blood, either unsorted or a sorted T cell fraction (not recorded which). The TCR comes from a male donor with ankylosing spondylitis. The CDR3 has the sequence CASTPAPGAEAKNIQYF. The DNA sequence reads TGTGCCAGCACCCCAGCCCCCGGTGCTGAAGCCAAAAACATTCAGTACTTC. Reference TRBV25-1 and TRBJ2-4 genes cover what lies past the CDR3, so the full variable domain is EADIYQTPRYLVIGTGKKITLECSQTMGHDKMYWYQQDPGMELHLIHYSYGVNSTEKGDLSSESTVSRIRTEHFPLTLESARPSHTSQYLCASTPAPGAEAKNIQYFGAGTRLSVL.